This T cell receptor beta chain was documented in a study of blood T cell repertoires in COVID-19. Study-level information: From the United States, Italy and Spain came samples of acute and convalescent COVID-19. Nucleic acid was either cDNA or gDNA, and it came from T cells, B-cell-depleted T cells, or PBMCs.

In the authors' workflow: The authors estimated nucleated cell counts from reference gene primer amplification. Method: immunoSEQ multiplex PCR; TCRdb's copy keeps in-frame clones and lacks some. V and J calls and clone size are those listed in that table; D and trimming were worked out from the DNA. The sample contains 200,000 to 300,000 clones, 70% to 90% of which appear only once. The CDR3 runs to 17 residues. The germline V gene encodes CDR1 ENHRY and CDR2 SYGVKD. V lost 4 bases to trimming and J lost 0 bases; unmatched junction nucleotides: 5. This TCR derives from a woman between 50 and 59 years old with acute or convalescent COVID-19. The sequenced sample was peripheral blood. V usage is TRBV10-3 and J usage is TRBJ2-3; TRBD2 aligns across 12 bases. The CDR3 region is CAISGTSGTTSTDTQYF. CDR3 nucleotides: TGTGCCATCAGTGGGACTAGCGGGACGACTAGCACAGATACGCAGTATTTT.